This T cell receptor beta chain was sequenced for a study of cytomegalovirus exposure and HLA in healthy donors. General study points: The likely explanation for a cluster of highly shared sequence variants was sequencing artifact. With high specificity and sensitivity, the classifier reportedly diagnosed cytomegalovirus status. Earlier analysis looked at TCR beta V segments, and most were productive about 90% or about 30% of the time.

Both 60 Vbeta primers and 13 Jbeta primers went into the PCR. The assay was immunoSEQ multiplex PCR, and TCRdb's table has in-frame clones only and misses some. The specimen's table records under 150,000 clones. These donors, healthy bone marrow donors, were studied. A word on this clone: Its antigen is unidentified. Other DNA sequences from this sample encode an identical CDR3 as well.

The CDR3 is 11 residues long. The germline gives CDR1 SGHRS, CDR2 YFSETQ. V was shortened by 3 bases and J by 7 bases, with 5 bases between the two germline ends. V usage is TRBV5-1 and J usage is TRBJ2-1; no firm D call. This receptor was obtained from a woman aged 55 to 70 in good health and CMV-seronegative. The source material was PBMCs. As DNA, the CDR3 is TGCGCCAGCAGCTCACTAAATGAGCAGTTCTTC. It encodes CASSSLNEQFF.